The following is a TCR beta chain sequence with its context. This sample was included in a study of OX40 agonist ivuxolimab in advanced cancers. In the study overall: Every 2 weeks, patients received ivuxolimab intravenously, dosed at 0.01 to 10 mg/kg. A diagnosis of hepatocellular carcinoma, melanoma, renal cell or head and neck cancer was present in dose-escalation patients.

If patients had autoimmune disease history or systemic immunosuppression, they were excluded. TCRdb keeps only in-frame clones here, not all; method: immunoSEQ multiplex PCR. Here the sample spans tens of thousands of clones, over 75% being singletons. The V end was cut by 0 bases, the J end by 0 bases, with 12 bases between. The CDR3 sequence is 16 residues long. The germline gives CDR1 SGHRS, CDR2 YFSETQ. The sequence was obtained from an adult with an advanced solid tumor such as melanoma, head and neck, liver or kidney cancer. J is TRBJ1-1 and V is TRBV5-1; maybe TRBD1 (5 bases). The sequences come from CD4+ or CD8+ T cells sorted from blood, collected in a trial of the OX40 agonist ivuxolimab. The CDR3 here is CASSLGAGPMNTEAFF. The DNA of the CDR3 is TGCGCCAGCAGCTTGGGTGCAGGGCCCATGAACACTGAAGCTTTCTTT.